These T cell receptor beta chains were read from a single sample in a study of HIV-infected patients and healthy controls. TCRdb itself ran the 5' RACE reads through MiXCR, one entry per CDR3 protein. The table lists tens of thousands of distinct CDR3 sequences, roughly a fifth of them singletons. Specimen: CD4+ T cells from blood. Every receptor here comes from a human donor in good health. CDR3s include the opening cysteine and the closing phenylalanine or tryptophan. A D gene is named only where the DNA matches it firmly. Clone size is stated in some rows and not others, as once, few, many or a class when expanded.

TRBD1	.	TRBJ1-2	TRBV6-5	CASSMIQGGVGYTF	TGTGCCAGCAGTATGATACAGGGGGGAGTAGGCTACACCTTC
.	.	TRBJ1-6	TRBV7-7	CASSLWAGPHNSPLHF	TGTGCTAGCAGCTTATGGGCAGGGCCTCATAATTCACCCCTCCACTTT
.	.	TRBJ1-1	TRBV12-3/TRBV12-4	CASSLAGRCTEAFF	TGTGCCAGCAGTTTAGCAGGGCGGTGCACTGAAGCTTTCTTT
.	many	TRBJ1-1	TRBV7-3	CASSLMLDTEAFF	TGTGCCAGCAGCTTAATGTTGGACACTGAAGCTTTCTTT
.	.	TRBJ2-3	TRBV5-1	CASSPRVGGEDTDTQYF	TGCGCCAGCAGCCCCCGGGTCGGCGGTGAAGACACAGATACGCAGTATTTT
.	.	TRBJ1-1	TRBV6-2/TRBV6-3	CASSYPGQTNTEAFF	TGTGCCAGCAGTTACCCTGGACAGACGAACACTGAAGCTTTCTTT
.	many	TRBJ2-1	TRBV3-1	CASSQEGQGRWRNEQFF	TGTGCCAGCAGCCAAGAAGGTCAGGGTCGTTGGCGGAATGAGCAGTTCTTC
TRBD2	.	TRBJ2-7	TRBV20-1	CSARDLKGSSGRGEQYF	TGCAGTGCTAGAGATCTGAAGGGGTCTAGCGGGAGAGGCGAGCAGTACTTC
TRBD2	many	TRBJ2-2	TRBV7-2	CASSLAVRGGPRTGELFF	TGTGCCAGCAGCTTAGCGGTTAGGGGAGGGCCGCGTACCGGGGAGCTGTTTTTT
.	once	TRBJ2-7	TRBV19	CASSIDTGQLYEQYF	TGTGCCAGTAGTATAGATACGGGACAACTCTACGAGCAGTACTTC
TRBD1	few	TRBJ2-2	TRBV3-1	CASSPMTGGAIRTGELFF	TGTGCCAGCAGCCCAATGACAGGGGGCGCAATTCGAACCGGGGAGCTGTTTTTT
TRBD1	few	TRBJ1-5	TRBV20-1	CSVGEDRKNQPQHF	TGCAGTGTAGGGGAGGACAGGAAAAATCAGCCCCAGCATTTT
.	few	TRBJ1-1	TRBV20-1	CSASFGRGTEAFF	TGCAGTGCATCTTTCGGGCGGGGCACTGAAGCTTTCTTT
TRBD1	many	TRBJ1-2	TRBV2	CASSGGTGGFGYTF	TGTGCCAGCAGTGGGGGAACAGGGGGTTTTGGCTACACCTTC
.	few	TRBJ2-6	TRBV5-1	CASSAHGDLISGANVLTF	TGCGCCAGCAGCGCCCACGGGGACCTCATCTCTGGGGCCAACGTCCTGACTTTC
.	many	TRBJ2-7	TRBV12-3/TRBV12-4	CASSPRGGYEQYF	TGTGCCAGCAGCCCCCGTGGGGGGTACGAGCAGTACTTC
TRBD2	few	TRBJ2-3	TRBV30	CAWKRLAGADTQYF	TGTGCCTGGAAGAGATTAGCGGGAGCAGATACGCAGTATTTT
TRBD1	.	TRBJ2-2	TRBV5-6	CASSWRDRATGELFF	TGTGCCAGCAGCTGGCGGGACAGGGCTACCGGGGAGCTGTTTTTT
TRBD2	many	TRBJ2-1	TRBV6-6	CASRRTSGNIVYNEQFF	TGTGCCAGCAGGAGGACTAGCGGCAATATCGTGTACAATGAGCAGTTCTTC
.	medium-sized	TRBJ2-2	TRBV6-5	CASRTEGITGELFF	TGTGCCAGCAGGACTGAGGGGATCACCGGGGAGCTGTTTTTT
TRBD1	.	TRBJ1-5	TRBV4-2	CASSSGQAANQPQHF	TGTGCCAGCAGCTCGGGACAGGCGGCAAATCAGCCCCAGCATTTT
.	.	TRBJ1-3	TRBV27	CASSLEGSSGNTIYF	TGTGCCAGCAGTTTGGAAGGGAGCTCTGGAAACACCATATATTTT
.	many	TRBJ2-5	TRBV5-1	CASSRTAQLGETQYF	TGCGCCAGCAGCCGGACAGCCCAATTAGGCGAGACCCAGTACTTC
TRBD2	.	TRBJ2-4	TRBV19	CASSPNPGLADLAKNIQYF	TGTGCCAGTAGTCCAAACCCGGGACTAGCCGACCTAGCCAAAAACATTCAGTACTTC
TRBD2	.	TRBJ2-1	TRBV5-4	CASSLVLTSGSTYEQFF	TGTGCCAGCAGCTTGGTTCTGACTAGCGGGAGCACCTATGAGCAGTTCTTC
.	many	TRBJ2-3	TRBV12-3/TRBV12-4	CASSAGDTQYF	TGTGCCAGCAGCGCTGGGGATACGCAGTATTTT
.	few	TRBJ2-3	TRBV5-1	CASSLGLSRGTDTQYF	TGCGCCAGCAGCCTCGGACTCAGTCGCGGCACAGATACGCAGTATTTT
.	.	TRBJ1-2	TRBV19	CASSSRVDGYTF	TGTGCCAGTAGTTCCCGGGTCGATGGCTACACCTTC
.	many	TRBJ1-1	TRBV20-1	CSARENTEAFF	TGCAGTGCTAGAGAAAACACTGAAGCTTTCTTT
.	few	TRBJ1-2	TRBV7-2	CASSSRQEYGYTF	TGTGCCAGCAGCTCTCGACAGGAATATGGCTACACCTTC
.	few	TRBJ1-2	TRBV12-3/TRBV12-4	CASSPLPGRGGYGYTF	TGTGCCAGCAGCCCCTTACCAGGCCGAGGAGGCTATGGCTACACCTTC
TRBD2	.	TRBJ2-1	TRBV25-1	CASSRAGGKNEQFF	TGTGCCAGCAGCCGGGCGGGGGGGAAGAATGAGCAGTTCTTC
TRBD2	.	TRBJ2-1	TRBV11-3	CASSWTGTSGINEQFF	TGTGCCAGCAGCTGGACCGGGACTAGCGGGATTAATGAGCAGTTCTTC
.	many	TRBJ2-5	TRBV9	CASTKTGNQETQYF	TGTGCCAGCACCAAAACGGGGAACCAAGAGACCCAGTACTTC
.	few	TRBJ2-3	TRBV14	CASSQDGGVGSDTQYF	TGTGCCAGCAGCCAAGACGGGGGAGTCGGTTCAGATACGCAGTATTTT
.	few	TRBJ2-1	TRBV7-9	CASSFRDSSYNEQFF	TGTGCCAGCAGTTTCCGGGACTCAAGCTACAATGAGCAGTTCTTC
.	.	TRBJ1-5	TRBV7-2	CASSVNSNQPQHF	TGTGCCAGCAGCGTCAATAGTAATCAGCCCCAGCATTTT
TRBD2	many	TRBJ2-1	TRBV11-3	CASSRDPLAGGYNEQFF	TGTGCCAGCAGCCGTGACCCCTTAGCGGGAGGCTACAATGAGCAGTTCTTC
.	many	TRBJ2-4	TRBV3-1	CASSRWLAKNIQYF	TGTGCCAGCAGCCGGTGGCTAGCCAAAAACATTCAGTACTTC
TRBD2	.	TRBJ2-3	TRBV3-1	CASSLWTSGGAVTQYF	TGTGCCAGCAGCCTCTGGACTAGCGGGGGGGCAGTTACGCAGTATTTT
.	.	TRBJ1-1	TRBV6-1	CASQGPLRLKRDTEAFF	TGTGCCAGCCAAGGCCCCCTACGCTTGAAACGGGACACTGAAGCTTTCTTT
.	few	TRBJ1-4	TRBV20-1	CSAATGFTNEKLFF	TGCAGTGCTGCTACAGGGTTTACTAATGAAAAACTGTTTTTT
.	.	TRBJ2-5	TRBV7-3	CASSLITGASQETQYF	TGTGCCAGCAGCTTAATCACCGGGGCTAGCCAAGAGACCCAGTACTTC
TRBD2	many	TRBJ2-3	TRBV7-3	CASRGTSGDTQYF	TGTGCCAGCAGAGGGACTAGTGGAGATACGCAGTATTTT
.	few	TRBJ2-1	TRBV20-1	CSATLMGLQDYNEQFF	TGCAGTGCCACACTAATGGGACTTCAAGACTACAATGAGCAGTTCTTC
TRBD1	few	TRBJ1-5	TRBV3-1	CASSPTQGRYQPQHF	TGTGCCAGCAGCCCAACACAGGGGCGGTATCAGCCCCAGCATTTT
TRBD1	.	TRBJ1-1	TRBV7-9	CASSPLQGVNTEAFF	TGTGCCAGCAGCCCCCTTCAGGGGGTTAACACTGAAGCTTTCTTT
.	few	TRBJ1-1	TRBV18	CASSPKQGGFSEAFF	TGTGCCAGCTCACCAAAACAGGGTGGATTCTCTGAAGCTTTCTTT
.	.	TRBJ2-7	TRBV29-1	CSVDSSRGYEQYF	TGCAGCGTTGATTCTTCCAGGGGATACGAGCAGTACTTC
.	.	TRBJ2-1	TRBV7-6	CASSLWGVSSYNEQFF	TGTGCCAGCAGCTTGTGGGGGGTGAGCTCCTACAATGAGCAGTTCTTC
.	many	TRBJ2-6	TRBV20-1	CSAILTGANVLTF	TGCAGTGCCATCCTGACTGGGGCCAACGTCCTGACTTTC
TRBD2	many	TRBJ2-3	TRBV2	CASRGLAGDTQYF	TGTGCCAGCAGGGGACTAGCGGGAGATACGCAGTATTTT